This TCR beta chain appears in the sequencing data of a study of blood T cell repertoires in COVID-19. This table comes from immunoSEQ multiplex PCR, and its TCRdb copy is limited to in-frame clones, with some not included. This table holds under 250,000 clones, over 75% found once. The sequence was collected from a woman younger than 30 in a cohort exposed to, infected with or recovered from COVID-19 (not recorded which). Sequences were obtained from PBMCs or T cells enriched from blood (not recorded which).

CDR3 sequence reads: CASSFSQGAREKLFF. The CDR3 DNA reads as TGTGCCAGCAGTTTCTCACAGGGGGCGCGGGAAAAACTGTTTTTT. The chain carries TRBV28 and TRBJ1-4, with 9 nucleotides matching TRBD1. The CDR3 is 15 amino acids. The germline V gene has CDR1 MDHEN and CDR2 SYDVKM. J lost 8 bases, V lost 3 bases, and 7 bases had no gene match.